The next 20 T cell receptor beta chains were all read from a single sample in a study of blood T cell repertoires in COVID-19. TCRdb's copy holds only in-frame clones and misses some; the assay was immunoSEQ multiplex PCR. The sample shows just over 250,000 clones, roughly nine tenths of them seen only once. The sequencing input was peripheral blood. The receptor source for this set is a man aged 60 to 75 who had recovered from COVID-19.

The rearrangement uses TRBV9 and TRBJ2-5, with 15 bases fitting TRBD2. Germline loops: CDR1 SGDLS, CDR2 YYNGEE. This CDR3 spans 17 amino acids. Germline trimming cut 0 bases from V and 7 bases from J; bases unmatched to any gene: 7. Here the CDR3 DNA reads TGTGCCAGCAGCGTAGGAGGGACTAGCGGGGGGTCTTGGACCCAGTACTTC. Translating gives CASSVGGTSGGSWTQYF.

The genes are TRBV6-2 or TRBV6-3 and TRBJ1-4; D not resolved. Germline V gives CDR1 MNHEY, CDR2 SVGEGT. The V end lost 0 bases, the J end lost 8 bases, and 13 bases lay between the germline ends. The CDR3 spans 15 residues. Here the CDR3 reads CASSYSAGSGEKLFF. CDR3 DNA sequence: TGTGCCAGCAGTTACTCTGCGGGATCTGGCGAAAAACTGTTTTTT.

The rearrangement links TRBV6-1 to TRBJ2-3, with 12 bases aligning to TRBD2. CDR3 size: 16 residues. Trimming cost V 6 bases and J 6 bases; bases outside gene matches: 10. Germline V gene lookup returns CDR1 MNHNS and CDR2 SASEGT. CDR3 sequence reads: CASREPSGGAADTQYF. CDR3 coding DNA: TGTGCCAGCAGAGAACCTAGCGGGGGGGCCGCCGATACGCAGTATTTT.

This rearrangement joins TRBV6-6 to TRBJ2-3; TRBD1 agrees at 8 bases. Germline V gene data show CDR1 as MNHNY and CDR2 as SVGAGI (reference sequence). With V trimmed by 2 bases and J by 1 base, 2 bases remained unmatched. The CDR3 covers 15 residues. The CDR3 coding sequence is TGTGCCAGCAGTTACGACAGGGGCGGCACAGATACGCAGTATTTT. This codes for CASSYDRGGTDTQYF.

The V gene is TRBV11-2, the J gene TRBJ2-7; no clear D gene. Germline V gene data show CDR1 as SGHAT and CDR2 as FQNNGV. Trimming took off 2 bases at V and 2 bases at J, with 13 bases between the two ends. The CDR3 consists of 15 residues. The CDR3 DNA follows: TGTGCCAGCAGCTTATTGGCAGATCTAGCCTACGAGCAGTACTTC. This encodes CASSLLADLAYEQYF.

The table lists this clone with a count of one. V is TRBV20-1 and J is TRBJ1-1, with unresolved D. The CDR3 runs to 10 residues. Trimming took 4 bases from V and 3 from J, leaving 3 bases between them. Germline V gene sequence: CDR1 DFQATT, CDR2 SNEGSKA (reference sequence). CDR3 region: CSAIDTEAFF. CDR3 nucleotide sequence: TGCAGTGCTATCGACACTGAAGCTTTCTTT.

This clone has just a few counts. CDR3 residues: CASSWTGGGNQPQHF. The CDR3 DNA is TGCGCCAGCAGTTGGACAGGGGGTGGCAATCAGCCCCAGCATTTT. V and J are TRBV5-1 and TRBJ1-5; 10 bases fit TRBD1. This CDR3 is 15 amino acids long. Germline CDR1 reads SGHRS; CDR2 reads YFSETQ. Trimming cost V 5 bases and J 2 bases; bases outside gene matches: 4.

J is TRBJ2-7 and V is TRBV7-9, with TRBD2 as a possible D gene (6 bases). The CDR3 is 16 residues long. The V gene lost 3 bases and the J gene lost 2 bases, with 17 bases spanning the gap. The germline V gene has CDR1 SEHNR and CDR2 FQNEAQ (reference sequence). CDR3 nucleotides: TGTGCCAGCAGCTTCCTCTCGGGACTGGGACCCTACGAGCAGTACTTC. Its translation is CASSFLSGLGPYEQYF.

The chain links TRBV2 to TRBJ2-7; 9 nucleotides align to TRBD1. Looked up from germline, CDR1 is SNHLY and CDR2 is FYNNEI. There are 15 residues in the CDR3. Germline trimming cut 0 bases from V and 4 bases from J; bases unmatched to any gene: 4. CDR3 protein: CASSEAGTGLYEQYF. The DNA for the CDR3 is TGTGCCAGCAGTGAAGCCGGGACAGGGCTATACGAGCAGTACTTC.

This chain uses TRBV29-1 with TRBJ2-7; 7 nucleotides match TRBD1. Germline V gene sequence: CDR1 SQVTM, CDR2 ANQGSEA. This CDR3 has 14 residues. With V trimmed by 6 bases and J by 7 bases, 15 bases remained unmatched. This chain's CDR3 is CSVASQGPFREQYF. The CDR3 DNA sequence: TGCAGCGTCGCCTCACAGGGGCCGTTTCGGGAGCAGTACTTC.

This chain joins TRBV11-2 and TRBJ2-3, with TRBD2 identical over 11 bases. Germline CDR1 reads SGHAT; CDR2 reads FQNNGV. V shed 10 bases, J shed 2 bases, and the junction held 11 bases outside the gene matches. The CDR3 covers 16 residues. As DNA, the CDR3 is TGTGCCACCAACTTACTAGCGGGGGCCATCACAGATACGCAGTATTTT. It translates to CATNLLAGAITDTQYF.

This chain joins TRBV9 and TRBJ1-3, with D unresolved. The CDR3 runs 14 residues. Deletions cut 5 bases from V and 0 bases from J, with 9 bases between. The V gene's germline CDR1 is SGDLS and CDR2 YYNGEE. The CDR3 coding sequence is TGTGCCAGCAGTAAACAGAGCTCTGGAAACACCATATATTTT. Amino acids: CASSKQSSGNTIYF.

A single count supports this clone. The chain employs TRBV6-5 and TRBJ1-1; TRBD1 agrees at 7 bases. V lost 6 bases, J lost 7 bases, and 2 bases stayed unmatched. The CDR3 covers 11 residues. Germline V gene sequence: CDR1 MNHEY, CDR2 SVGAGI. Here the CDR3 DNA reads TGTGCCAGCAGAGGGGACAGTGAAGCTTTCTTT. Its protein is CASRGDSEAFF.

The V and J genes are TRBV30 and TRBJ1-1, with D maybe TRBD1 (5 bases). Trimming removed 6 bases at V and 8 bases at J, with 16 bases between. Germline V gene sequence: CDR1 GTSNPN, CDR2 SVGIG (reference sequence). This CDR3 region has 12 residues. CDR3 nucleotide sequence: TGTGCCTGCAGAGGCGGGGGTATCGAAGCTTTCTTT. This encodes CACRGGGIEAFF.

The rearrangement joins TRBV5-1 to TRBJ1-2, with 10 positions matching TRBD1. The CDR3 extends over 13 amino acids. Germline assignment: CDR1 SGHRS and CDR2 YFSETQ. The ends lost 3 bases at V and 5 bases at J; junction bases unmatched: 1. The CDR3 nucleotides are TGCGCCAGCAGCTGGGACAGGGGATATGGCTACACCTTC. This encodes CASSWDRGYGYTF.

The chain has TRBV7-3 and TRBJ2-1, with a weak D call TRBD1 (6 bases). The germline V gene encodes CDR1 SGHTA and CDR2 FQGTGA. Trimming shortened V by 4 bases and J by 7 bases, and 14 bases separated the two germline ends. The CDR3 is made up of 14 amino acids. The CDR3 loop reads CASSSYGTINEQFF. The CDR3 DNA follows: TGTGCCAGCAGCTCCTACGGGACAATAAATGAGCAGTTCTTC.

The chain recombines TRBV5-4 with TRBJ1-2, with TRBD1 matching over 12 bases. Trimming took 2 bases from V and 8 from J; bases not matched to a gene: 10. The CDR3 loop spans 16 amino acids. Per germline, CDR1 SGHNT and CDR2 YYREEE (reference sequence). In nucleotides, the CDR3 is TGTGCCAGCAGCTTACCGAACCGGGACAGGGGGCGCGGCTACACCTTC. Residues: CASSLPNRDRGRGYTF. Using reference TRBV5-4 and TRBJ1-2 for the parts outside the CDR3, the full variable domain is ETGVTQSPTHLIKTRGQQVTLRCSSQSGHNTVSWYQQALGQGPQFIFQYYREEENGRGNFPPRFSGLQFPNYSSELNVNALELDDSALYLCASSLPNRDRGRGYTFGSGTRLTVV.

This rearrangement joins TRBV5-1 to TRBJ2-1, with D perhaps TRBD1 (6 bases). Germline V gene lookup returns CDR1 SGHRS and CDR2 YFSETQ. The CDR3 is 17 amino acids. V shed 5 bases and J shed 2 bases, with 20 bases lying between them. CDR3: CASSRGYEGVTYNEQFF. The CDR3 DNA is TGCGCCAGCAGTAGAGGGTACGAGGGGGTAACCTACAATGAGCAGTTCTTC.

The chain joins TRBV29-1 to TRBJ1-2; D uncertain. Between the trimmed V and J ends, which lost 6 bases and 4 bases, there was a span of 15 bases. CDR3 length: 13 residues. Germline CDR1 reads SQVTM; CDR2 reads ANQGSEA. The CDR3 DNA follows: TGCAGCGTAGACTCTGAGGCCGGCTATGGCTACACCTTC. Translating gives CSVDSEAGYGYTF.

This clone was observed a handful of times. The chain has TRBV27 and TRBJ2-7; D not certain. The germline gives CDR1 MNHEY, CDR2 SMNVEV (reference sequence). The germline V and J ends were trimmed by 5 bases and 3 bases, with 14 bases remaining between them. The CDR3 runs to 14 residues. CDR3 bases: TGTGCCAGCAGTCCTAGGATAGGTGACTACGAGCAGTACTTC. Its translation is CASSPRIGDYEQYF.